This T cell receptor (beta chain) comes out of a study of human thymus T cells (dated by TCRdb to 2020 to 2022). Looking at the study overall: TCR alpha and beta repertoires from roughly eight infant thymus samples and a few related peripheral blood samples were characterized in the study. The cohort included several male and a couple of female infants, with donor ages spanning 7 to 244 days.

Thymus tissue was obtained as surgical resects removed during corrective cardiac surgery. In Finland, the donors were immunologically healthy infants who were having open corrective cardiac surgery for congenital heart defects. Thymocytes were freed from the tissue by mechanical means and kept at -70 degrees C as pellets of about 8.5-34 million cells. A QIAsymphony instrument was used to extract genomic DNA from frozen cell pellets. Based on the germline V gene (reference sequence), the CDR1 and CDR2 sequences are SEHNR and FQNEAQ. The CDR3 goes from the cysteine to the phenylalanine over 15 residues. The only DNA kept is the CDR3, 45 bases in frame from the first base. The germline V end is reduced by 2 bases and the J end by 9 bases; junction bases left unmatched: 8. To note about this clone: Its recognized antigen is unknown. No much larger clonotype is one base removed from it; base qualities were not supplied.

The immunoSEQ multiplex PCR assay was used to amplify the TCRB and TCRAD loci from a standardized amount of quality-controlled genomic DNA. The amplicons covered the V(D)J region and were long enough to include the CDR3 and to identify the V and J genes. Through the commercial immunoSEQ service, the amplicons were sequenced on an Illumina platform. Regarding the original processing steps: Primer bias and sequencing errors were corrected as previously described, and TCRAD and TCRB definitions were based on the IMGT database. Analysis of the repertoires was done with immunoSEQ Analyzer 3.0 and VDJTools and included basic statistics, V/J segment usage, diversity estimates, rarefaction and pairwise overlap. Diversity was estimated using the Chao1, ChaoE, Efron-Thisted, Shannon and inverse Simpson indices, and was also estimated on datasets down-sampled to the size of the smallest sample. Repertoire overlap was assessed by strict matching of CDR3 nucleotide sequence, V gene and J gene, and clustering was done by Jaccard-based multidimensional scaling. Here the immuneACCESS table is served through TCRdb, limited to in-frame sequences with V and J called. Missing clones are a known gap in these copies; in checked studies unresolved V genes cover under half, and the rest lacks a known reason. Clone size and the V and J calls come from that table; the DNA yielded D and trimming. Recorded for this sample are 60,000 to 75,000 clones; roughly 95% of them occurred a single time. The ten largest clones represent about 0.032% of the sample.

The paper as a whole reports these results and caveats: The related research reported highly overlapping thymic TCR repertoires among unrelated individuals. Thymus samples yielded on average approximately 800,000 unique TCRB clonotypes, compared with around 79,000 from blood samples. V and J gene segment usage appeared biased in both thymic and peripheral blood repertoires.

The rearranged segments are TRBV7-9 and TRBJ2-1; TRBD2 lines up with 9 middle nucleotides. Sequences were obtained from thymus tissue. This sequence originates from a girl less than two years old with a congenital heart defect but otherwise immunologically healthy. In nucleotide form, the sequence is TGTGCCAGCAGCTTAACCGGGACTAGCCAACGTGAGCAGTTCTTC. It encodes CASSLTGTSQREQFF.